This T cell receptor (beta chain) is drawn from a study of cytomegalovirus exposure and HLA in healthy donors. The study's findings and limits: Donors belonging to an Asian-associated ancestry cluster reportedly showed fewer N-insertions in productive TCRs than the roughly 700-donor mean, according to what a later analysis found.

Notes on this clone: What it recognizes is unknown.

Trimming took 5 bases from V and 5 from J, leaving 4 bases between them. Germline V gene sequence: CDR1 MDHEN, CDR2 SYDVKM. The length of the CDR3 is 11 residues. Researchers ran the PCR with 60 Vbeta and 13 Jbeta primers. The assay was immunoSEQ multiplex PCR, and TCRdb's table has in-frame clones only and misses some. Here the sample spans about 160,000 clones, 65% to 85% being singletons. The receptor's source is a male donor in good health and CMV-seropositive. Source material: PBMCs. The rearrangement links TRBV28 to TRBJ1-5; D is unclear. CDR3 residues: CASSGDQPQHF. The CDR3 region has the DNA TGTGCCAGCAGTGGAGATCAGCCCCAGCATTTT.